This TCR beta chain was captured in a study of neurological immune-mediated disorders. This clonotype appeared many times. In germline, CDR1 is DFQATT, CDR2 SNEGSKA (reference sequence). V was trimmed by 5 bases and J by 4 bases, leaving 16 bases between them. This CDR3 has 14 amino acids. TCRdb used MiXCR to reprocess the 5' RACE reads, holding one entry per CDR3 protein. Here the sample spans some 37,000 distinct CDR3 sequences, about a tenth being singletons. This clonotype was obtained from a woman younger than 45 with HTLV-1-associated myelopathy (HAM/TSP). The gene calls are TRBV20-1 and TRBJ2-3; TRBD2 might be the D (6 bases). The sequenced sample consisted of PBMCs. The chain's CDR3 is CSARDFRGSDTQYF. CDR3 DNA sequence: TGCAGTGCTCGGGACTTTAGAGGATCAGATACGCAGTATTTT.